What follows are 3 T cell receptor beta chains derived from one specimen sequenced in a study of OX40 agonist ivuxolimab in advanced cancers. Libraries were prepared by immunoSEQ multiplex PCR; TCRdb keeps only in-frame clonotypes and omits some of them. The data contain about 80,000 clones, 87% of them seen just once; the ten biggest clones take up approximately 0.3%. Source: CD4+ or CD8+ T cells sorted from blood, taken in a trial of the OX40 agonist ivuxolimab. The origin of the receptors is an adult with an advanced solid tumor such as melanoma, head and neck, liver or kidney cancer.

V gene TRBV5-1 combines with J gene TRBJ2-1; D is undetermined. The V gene's germline CDR1 is SGHRS and CDR2 YFSETQ. This CDR3 is 15 amino acids long. V was clipped by 0 bases and J by 0 bases, with 7 bases between them. The CDR3 DNA reads TGCGCCAGCAGCTTGGCCAGCCCCTCCTACAATGAGCAGTTCTTC. Amino acids: CASSLASPSYNEQFF.

The chain couples TRBV5-1 to TRBJ1-2; 7 bases fit TRBD1. Germline CDR1 and CDR2: SGHRS and YFSETQ. The trim removed 4 bases at V and 4 bases at J, leaving 7 bases unmatched. The CDR3 covers 14 residues. The CDR3 loop reads CASSPGQELYGYTF. CDR3 nucleotides: TGCGCCAGCAGCCCTGGACAGGAACTCTATGGCTACACCTTC.

The genes are TRBV2 and TRBJ2-5, with 15 bases identical to TRBD2. Germline V gives CDR1 SNHLY, CDR2 FYNNEI. Germline trimming cut 6 bases from V and 1 base from J; bases unmatched to any gene: 6. CDR3 size: 17 residues. The CDR3 is CASSLGLAGGTQETQYF. Here the CDR3 DNA reads TGTGCCAGCAGCCTCGGACTAGCGGGGGGGACCCAAGAGACCCAGTACTTC.